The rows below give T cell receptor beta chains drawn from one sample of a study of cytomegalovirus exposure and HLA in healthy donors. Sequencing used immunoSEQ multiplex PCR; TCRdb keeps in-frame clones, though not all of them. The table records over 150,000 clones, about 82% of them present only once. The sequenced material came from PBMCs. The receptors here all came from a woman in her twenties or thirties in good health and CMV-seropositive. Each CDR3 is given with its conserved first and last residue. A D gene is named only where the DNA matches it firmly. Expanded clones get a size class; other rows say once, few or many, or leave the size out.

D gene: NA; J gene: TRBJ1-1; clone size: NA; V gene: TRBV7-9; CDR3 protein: CASSLVTGQWEAFF; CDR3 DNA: TGTGCCAGCAGCTTAGTAACTGGACAGTGGGAAGCTTTCTTT
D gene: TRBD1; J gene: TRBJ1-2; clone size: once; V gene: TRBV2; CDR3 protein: CASSRDREGYTF; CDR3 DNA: TGTGCCAGCAGCCGGGACAGGGAGGGCTACACCTTC
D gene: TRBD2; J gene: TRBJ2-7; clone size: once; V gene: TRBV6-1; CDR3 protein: CASSDVVAGGTSYEQYF; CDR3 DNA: TGTGCCAGCAGTGACGTGGTCGCGGGGGGTACCTCCTACGAGCAGTACTTC
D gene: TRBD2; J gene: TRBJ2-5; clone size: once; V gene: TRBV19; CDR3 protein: CASSAGLAGGQWEQYF; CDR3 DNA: TGTGCCAGTAGTGCCGGACTAGCGGGGGGGCAATGGGAGCAGTACTTC
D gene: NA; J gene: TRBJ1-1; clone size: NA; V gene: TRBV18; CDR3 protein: CASSQGLLNTEAFF; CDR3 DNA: TGTGCCAGCTCACAGGGACTGCTGAACACTGAAGCTTTCTTT
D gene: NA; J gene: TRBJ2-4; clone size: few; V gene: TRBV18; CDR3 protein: CASSPSQGELNIQYF; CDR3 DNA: TGTGCCAGCTCACCCAGTCAGGGTGAGTTAAACATTCAGTACTTC
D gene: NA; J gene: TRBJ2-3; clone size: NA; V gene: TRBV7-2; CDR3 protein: CASSPPGSDTQYF; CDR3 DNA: TGTGCCAGCAGCCCACCGGGTTCAGATACGCAGTATTTT
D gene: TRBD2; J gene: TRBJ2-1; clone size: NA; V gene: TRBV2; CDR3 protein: CASSAVGAGGRNEQFF; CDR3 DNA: TGTGCCAGCAGTGCGGTGGGAGCGGGGGGGCGCAATGAGCAGTTCTTC
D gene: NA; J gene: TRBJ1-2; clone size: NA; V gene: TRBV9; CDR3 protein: CASRRSSNYGYTF; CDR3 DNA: TGTGCCAGCAGGAGGAGTTCTAACTATGGCTACACCTTC
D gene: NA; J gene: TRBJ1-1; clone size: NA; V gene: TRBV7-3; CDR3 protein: CASSRTGHTEAFF; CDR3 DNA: TGTGCCAGCAGCCGCACAGGGCACACTGAAGCTTTCTTT
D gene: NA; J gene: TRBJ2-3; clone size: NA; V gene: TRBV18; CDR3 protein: CASSPGDTQYF; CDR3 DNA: TGTGCCAGCTCACCCGGAGATACGCAGTATTTT
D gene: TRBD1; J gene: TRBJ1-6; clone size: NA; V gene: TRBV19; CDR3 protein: CASSIPRGLSPLHF; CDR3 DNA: TGTGCCAGTAGTATCCCCAGGGGGCTATCACCCCTCCACTTT
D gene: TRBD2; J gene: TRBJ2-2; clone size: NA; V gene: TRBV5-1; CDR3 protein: CASSWGGDTGELFF; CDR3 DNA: TGCGCCAGCAGCTGGGGGGGAGACACCGGGGAGCTGTTTTTT
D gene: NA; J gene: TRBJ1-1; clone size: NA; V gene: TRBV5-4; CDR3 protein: CASSFRDENTEAFF; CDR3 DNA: TGTGCCAGCAGCTTCAGGGATGAAAACACTGAAGCTTTCTTT
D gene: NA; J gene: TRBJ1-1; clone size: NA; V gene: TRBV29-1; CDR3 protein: CSVELWPFF; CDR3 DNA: TGCAGCGTTGAGTTGTGGCCTTTCTTT
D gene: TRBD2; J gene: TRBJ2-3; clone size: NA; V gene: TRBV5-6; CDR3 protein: CASSWGLAGFGTQYF; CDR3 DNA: TGTGCCAGCAGCTGGGGACTAGCGGGTTTTGGTACGCAGTATTTT
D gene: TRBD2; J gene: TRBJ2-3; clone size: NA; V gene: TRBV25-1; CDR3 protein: CASSERGGGITDTQYF; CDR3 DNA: TGTGCCAGCAGTGAAAGAGGCGGGGGTATCACAGATACGCAGTATTTT
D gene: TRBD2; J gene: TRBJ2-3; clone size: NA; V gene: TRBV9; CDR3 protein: CASGTSGGLKADTQYF; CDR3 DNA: TGTGCCAGTGGGACTAGCGGGGGTTTAAAGGCAGATACGCAGTATTTT
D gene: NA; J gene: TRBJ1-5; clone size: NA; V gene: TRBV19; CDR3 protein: CASKLGYSNQPQHF; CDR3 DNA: TGTGCCAGTAAACTCGGGTATAGCAATCAGCCCCAGCATTTT
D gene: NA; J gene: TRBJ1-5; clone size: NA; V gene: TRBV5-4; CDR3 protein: CASSLGAGHGQPQHF; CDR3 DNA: TGTGCCAGCAGCTTGGGGGCGGGGCACGGTCAGCCCCAGCATTTT
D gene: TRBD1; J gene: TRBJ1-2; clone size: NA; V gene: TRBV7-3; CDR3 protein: CASSSTGVYGYTF; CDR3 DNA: TGTGCCAGCAGCTCAACAGGGGTCTATGGCTACACCTTC
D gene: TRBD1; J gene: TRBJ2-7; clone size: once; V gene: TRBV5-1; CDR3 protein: CASRTLGQGRHEQYF; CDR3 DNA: TGCGCCAGCAGGACTCTGGGACAGGGTCGCCACGAGCAGTACTTC
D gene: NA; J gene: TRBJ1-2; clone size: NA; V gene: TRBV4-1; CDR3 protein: CASSPPGLAVYTF; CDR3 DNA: TGCGCCAGCAGCCCACCTGGGCTTGCTGTCTACACCTTC
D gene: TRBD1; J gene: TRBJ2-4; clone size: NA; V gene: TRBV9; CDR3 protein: CASSGTGNRNIQYF; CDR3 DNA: TGTGCCAGCAGCGGGACAGGGAATCGGAACATTCAGTACTTC
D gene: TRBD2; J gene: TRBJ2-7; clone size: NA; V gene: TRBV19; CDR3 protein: CASRKSSGGARSYEQYF; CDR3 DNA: TGTGCCAGTAGGAAGTCTAGCGGGGGGGCTAGGTCCTACGAGCAGTACTTC
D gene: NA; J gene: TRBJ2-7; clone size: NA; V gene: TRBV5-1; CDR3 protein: CASSLDGGWDIYEQYF; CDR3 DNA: TGCGCCAGCAGCTTGGATGGGGGATGGGACATTTACGAGCAGTACTTC
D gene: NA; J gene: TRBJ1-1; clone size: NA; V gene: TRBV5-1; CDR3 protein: CASSLSDPGGEAFF; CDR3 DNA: TGCGCCAGCAGCTTGTCCGACCCCGGAGGGGAAGCTTTCTTT
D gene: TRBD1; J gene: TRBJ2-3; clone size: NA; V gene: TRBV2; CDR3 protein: CASSGQGTDTQYF; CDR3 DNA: TGTGCCAGCAGCGGACAGGGCACAGATACGCAGTATTTT
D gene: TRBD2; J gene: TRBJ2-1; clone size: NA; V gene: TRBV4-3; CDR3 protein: CASSQRGTTEQFF; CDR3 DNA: TGCGCCAGCAGCCAACGAGGGACTACCGAGCAGTTCTTC
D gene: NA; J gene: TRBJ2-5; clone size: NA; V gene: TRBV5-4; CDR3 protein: CASSLDIQETQYF; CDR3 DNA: TGTGCCAGCAGCCTGGACATCCAAGAGACCCAGTACTTC
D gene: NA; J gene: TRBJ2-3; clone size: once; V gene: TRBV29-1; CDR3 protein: CSVKQGDTQYF; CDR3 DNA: TGCAGCGTGAAACAGGGAGATACGCAGTATTTT
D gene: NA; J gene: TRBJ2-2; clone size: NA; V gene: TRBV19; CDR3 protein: CASSIPAPGELFF; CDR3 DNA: TGTGCCAGTAGTATACCCGCGCCCGGGGAGCTGTTTTTT